This TCR beta chain was captured in a study of T cell repertoires and leukemia-associated antigens (dated by TCRdb to about 2019). With regard to the full study: Each sample yielded about 5.1 to 7 million read pairs and roughly 3.3 to 5.0 million effective reads, 15 million to 20 million effective reads overall. Using in vitro peptide stimulation of healthy T cells, the study sought to determine the antigen recognized by a TCR Vbeta21 clone earlier detected in CML patients. What the research found in general, with its limitations: Numbers of Vbeta genes (around 60), Jbeta genes (over twelve), VDJ rearrangements and unique CDR3s did not differ significantly among the four groups. The antigen specificity and function of the expanded clones were not directly tested and needed further investigation.

CD3+ T cells were first rested overnight at about 2.5 million cells/mL in RPMI 1640 without fetal bovine serum. CD3+ T cells were isolated from PBMCs with MACS immunomagnetic beads following the manufacturer's instructions. Based on the germline V gene, the CDR1 and CDR2 sequences are SQVTM and ANQGSEA. Clipping removes 0 bases from V and 3 bases from J, with 4 as the unmatched junction base count. The cysteine opens and the phenylalanine closes a CDR3 of 14 amino acids. Only the CDR3 DNA stays, 42 bases, in frame from base 1. Total RNA was extracted from the cultured T cells with TRIzol reagent. 5' rapid amplification of cDNA ends (5'RACE) was the method used to amplify TCRbeta libraries from the RNA. Before sequencing, library concentration and integrity were assessed using Qubit, an Agilent instrument, and quantitative PCR. Qualified libraries were sequenced on Illumina HiSeq or MiSeq by a commercial service provider. From the authors' description of their analysis: TCR sequences in each sample were identified with MiXCR version 1.8.2. For a clone to be considered qualified, a CDR3 longer than four amino acids, an in-frame nucleotide length, and the absence of a stop codon were required. A read containing the complete CDR3 structure was defined as an effective read. Validation of expanded clones was performed by RT-PCR with 24 Vbeta primers, GeneScan spectratyping, and Sanger sequencing. TCRdb reworked the public reads: Q25 trimming with fastp, MiXCR clone assembly, productive beta chains retained. Every CDR3 protein is listed once, alongside the most common genes and DNA of its rows. Clone size and V and J calls follow TCRdb, not the original study. This sample gives over 10,000 distinct CDR3 sequences in total; more than 40% of them show up just once. The biggest ten clones account for 25% to 35% of the sample.

For this clonotype: No cognate antigen has been identified for it. No per-base quality is available; no much larger clone lies one base away.

Sequenced input: CD3+ T cells sorted from blood and cultured. The V gene is TRBV29-1 and the J gene is TRBJ2-5; TRBD1 lines up with 7 middle nucleotides. The TCR was taken from a female donor in good health. The CDR3 corresponds to CSVEDTGTEETQYF. The DNA sequence is given as TGCAGCGTTGAAGATACGGGGACAGAAGAGACCCAGTACTTC.